Listed here are 13 T cell receptor beta chains from one sample, sequenced in a study of blood T cell repertoires in COVID-19. The protocol was immunoSEQ multiplex PCR, while the TCRdb copy is restricted to in-frame clones and leaves out a portion. The sample lists about 170,000 clones; less than 90% were seen once. Sequenced sample: peripheral blood. Receptors were obtained from a woman aged 55-69 years with COVID-19, enrolled during active disease.

The chain is built from TRBV4-2 and TRBJ1-2; D is ambiguous. Trimming removed 2 bases from V and 5 bases from J, with 18 bases in between. The CDR3 totals 16 residues. The germline V gene encodes CDR1 LGHNA and CDR2 YNFKEQ. The CDR3 coding sequence is TGTGCCAGCAGCCAAATGACACGATTGGGTGGGTATGGCTACACCTTC. It encodes CASSQMTRLGGYGYTF.

This clone was recorded a few times. V and J are TRBV24-1 and TRBJ1-6; no firm D call. The ends were cut back, 3 bases at V and 5 bases at J, with 7 bases in the middle. Germline CDR1 reads KGHDR; CDR2 reads SFDVKD. This CDR3 is 14 amino acids long. CDR3 region: CATSDAGHNSPLHF. CDR3 in DNA: TGTGCCACCAGTGATGCGGGCCATAATTCACCCCTCCACTTT.

DNA of the CDR3: TGTGCCAGCAGCGCAGGCGCAAGCGGGCGACAAGAGACCCAGTACTTC. This gives the protein CASSAGASGRQETQYF. This chain connects TRBV7-9 to TRBJ2-5, with TRBD2 as a possible D gene (6 bases). The germline CDR1 and CDR2 sequences are SEHNR and FQNEAQ (reference sequence). With 5 bases removed from V and 2 bases from J, the gap between germline ends came to 18 bases. This CDR3 is built from 16 residues. The full variable domain, with the rest looked up from reference TRBV7-9 and TRBJ2-5, is DTGVSQNPRHKITKRGQNVTFRCDPISEHNRLYWYRQTLGQGPEFLTYFQNEAQLEKSRLLSDRFSAERPKGSFSTLEIQRTEQGDSAMYLCASSAGASGRQETQYFGPGTRLLVL.

The rearrangement uses TRBV15 and TRBJ2-7, with D possibly matching TRBD1 (5 bases). The CDR3 covers 14 residues. Germline-derived CDR1 and CDR2 are LNHNV and YYDKDF (reference sequence). The V end was cut by 1 base, the J end by 7 bases, with 14 bases between. CDR3 sequence (DNA): TGTGCCACCAGCAGAGGTCAGGGCAGCGATGAGCAGTACTTC. Translation gives CATSRGQGSDEQYF.

The rearrangement joins TRBV5-5 to TRBJ1-2; TRBD1 is a possible D gene (5 bases). Germline V gives CDR1 SGHKS, CDR2 YYEKEE (reference sequence). V lost 6 bases and J 1 base, leaving 16 bases between the germline ends. This CDR3 has 15 residues. CDR3 sequence (DNA): TGTGCCAGCACCCAGATTCCCGGGGGTAACTATGGCTACACCTTC. This codes for CASTQIPGGNYGYTF.

The chain carries TRBV3-1 (or the pseudogene TRBV3-2) and TRBJ2-1; a possible D gene is TRBD2 (5 bases). CDR1 LGHDT and CDR2 YNNKEL come from the germline V gene (reference sequence). This CDR3 contains 15 residues. The V gene lost 3 bases and the J gene lost 9 bases, with 18 bases spanning the gap. DNA of the CDR3: TGTGCCAGCAGCCAGATGAGCGGCCCCGGAGGTGAGCAGTTCTTC. The encoded protein is CASSQMSGPGGEQFF.

The V gene is TRBV12-3 or TRBV12-4, the J gene TRBJ2-7; no firm D call. Between the trimmed V and J ends, which lost 4 bases and 4 bases, there was a span of 5 bases. There are 11 residues in the CDR3. The chain's CDR3 is CASSSVYEQYF. For the CDR3, the DNA is TGTGCCAGCAGTTCCGTTTACGAGCAGTACTTC.

The gene calls are TRBV27 and TRBJ2-7, with a possible D match to TRBD1 (6 bases). The V and J ends lost 3 bases and 3 bases respectively, with 15 bases between them. Germline V gives CDR1 MNHEY, CDR2 SMNVEV (reference sequence). The CDR3 loop spans 15 amino acids. The CDR3 DNA reads TGTGCCAGCAGTTTGGGCCGACAGGCTTTCTACGAGCAGTACTTC. It encodes CASSLGRQAFYEQYF.

The chain is built from TRBV24-1 and TRBJ1-2, with D possibly matching TRBD1 (5 bases). The CDR3 length is 15 residues. Germline V gene data show CDR1 as KGHDR and CDR2 as SFDVKD. Trimming left V 4 bases short and J 7 bases short, with 18 bases between. The DNA for the CDR3 is TGTGCCACCAGTGACACCGGGACTCCGCGGAGTGGCTACACCTTC. Protein sequence: CATSDTGTPRSGYTF.

V and J are TRBV7-2 and TRBJ1-4; TRBD1 aligns across 8 bases. V was pared by 3 bases and J by 8 bases, with 8 bases of the junction left unmatched. This CDR3 spans 15 amino acids. Germline CDR1 reads SGHTA; CDR2 reads FQGNSA. The CDR3 loop is CASSLGQVLGEKLFF. CDR3 DNA: TGTGCCAGCAGCTTGGGACAGGTCCTGGGGGAAAAACTGTTTTTT.

This sequence joins TRBV7-9 and TRBJ2-3; D is unclear. V lost 3 bases and J 3 bases, leaving 7 bases between the germline ends. The CDR3 is 13 residues long. From germline, CDR1 is SEHNR and CDR2 FQNEAQ (reference sequence). In DNA, the CDR3 is TGTGCCAGCAGCTTCGTTCCGACAGATACGCAGTATTTT. Encoded protein: CASSFVPTDTQYF.

V gene TRBV10-3 combines with J gene TRBJ2-1, with D tentatively TRBD1 (5 bases). The V end lost 0 bases, the J end lost 12 bases, and 15 bases lay between the germline ends. The germline V gene has CDR1 ENHRY and CDR2 SYGVKD. This CDR3 spans 14 amino acids. CDR3 amino acids: CAISESNRLSRQFF. CDR3 coding DNA: TGTGCCATCAGTGAGTCCAACAGGCTAAGCCGGCAGTTCTTC.

This clone was counted a few times. The chain uses TRBV24-1 and TRBJ1-2; TRBD1 matches 10 bases. V lost 2 bases to trimming and J lost 4 bases; unmatched junction nucleotides: 12. This CDR3 spans 18 amino acids. The V gene's germline CDR1 is KGHDR and CDR2 SFDVKD. The CDR3 sequence is CATSDSPGQGQNVYGYTF. In DNA, the CDR3 is TGTGCCACCAGTGATTCTCCGGGACAGGGGCAAAATGTCTATGGCTACACCTTC.